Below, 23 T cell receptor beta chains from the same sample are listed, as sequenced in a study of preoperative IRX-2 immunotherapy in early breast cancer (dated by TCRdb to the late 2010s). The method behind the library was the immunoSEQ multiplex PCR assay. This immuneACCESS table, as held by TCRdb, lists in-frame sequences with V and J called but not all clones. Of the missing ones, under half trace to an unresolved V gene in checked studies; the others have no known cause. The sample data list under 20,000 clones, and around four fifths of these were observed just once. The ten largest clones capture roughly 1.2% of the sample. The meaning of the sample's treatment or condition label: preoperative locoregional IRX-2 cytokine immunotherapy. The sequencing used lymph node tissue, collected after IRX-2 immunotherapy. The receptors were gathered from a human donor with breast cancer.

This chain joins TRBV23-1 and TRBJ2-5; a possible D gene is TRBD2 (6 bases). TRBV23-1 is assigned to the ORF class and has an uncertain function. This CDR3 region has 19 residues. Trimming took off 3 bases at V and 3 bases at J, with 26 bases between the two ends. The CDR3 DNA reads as TGCGCCAGCAGTCAGTCCGGACCGACCTTAGAACGGAGGGAAGAGACCCAGTACTTC. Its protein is CASSQSGPTLERREETQYF.

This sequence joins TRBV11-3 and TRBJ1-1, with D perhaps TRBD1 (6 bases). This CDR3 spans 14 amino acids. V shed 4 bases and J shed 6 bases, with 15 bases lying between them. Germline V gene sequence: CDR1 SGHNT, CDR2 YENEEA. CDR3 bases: TGTGCCAGCAGCTCACAGGGATCGGGGGCTGAAGCTTTCTTT. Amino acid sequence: CASSSQGSGAEAFF. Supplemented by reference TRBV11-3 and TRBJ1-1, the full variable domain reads EAGVVQSPRYKIIEKKQPVAFWCNPISGHNTLYWYLQNLGQGPELLIRYENEEAVDDSQLPKDRFSAERLKGVDSTLKIQPAELGDSAVYLCASSSQGSGAEAFFGQGTRLTVV.

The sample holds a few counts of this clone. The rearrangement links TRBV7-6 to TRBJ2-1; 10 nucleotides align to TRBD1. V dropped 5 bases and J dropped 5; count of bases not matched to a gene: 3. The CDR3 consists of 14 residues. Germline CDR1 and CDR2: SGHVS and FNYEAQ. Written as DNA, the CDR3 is TGTGCCAGCAGCCCCGGGACAGGGGACAATGAGCAGTTCTTC. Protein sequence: CASSPGTGDNEQFF. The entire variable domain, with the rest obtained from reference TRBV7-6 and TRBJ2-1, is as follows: GAGVSQSPRYKVTKRGQDVALRCDPISGHVSLYWYRQALGQGPEFLTYFNYEAQQDKSGLPNDRFSAERPEGSISTLTIQRTEQRDSAMYRCASSPGTGDNEQFFGPGTRLTVL.

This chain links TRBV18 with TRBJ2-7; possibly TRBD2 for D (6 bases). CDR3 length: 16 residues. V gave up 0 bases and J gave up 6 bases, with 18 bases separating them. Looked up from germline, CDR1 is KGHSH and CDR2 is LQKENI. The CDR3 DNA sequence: TGTGCCAGCTCACCACCCCAGATCTTTGGAGGGATCGAGCAGTACTTC. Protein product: CASSPPQIFGGIEQYF.

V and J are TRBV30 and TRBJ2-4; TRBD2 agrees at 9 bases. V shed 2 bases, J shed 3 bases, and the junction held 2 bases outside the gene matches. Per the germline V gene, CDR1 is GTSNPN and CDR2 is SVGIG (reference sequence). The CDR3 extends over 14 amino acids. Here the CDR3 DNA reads TGTGCCTGGAGTCAGACTAGCGGCAAAAACATTCAGTACTTC. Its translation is CAWSQTSGKNIQYF.

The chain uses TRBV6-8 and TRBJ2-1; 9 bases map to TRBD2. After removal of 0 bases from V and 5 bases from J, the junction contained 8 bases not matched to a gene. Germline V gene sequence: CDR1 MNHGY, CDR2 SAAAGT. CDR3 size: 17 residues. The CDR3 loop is CASSYSSFSGGHNEQFF. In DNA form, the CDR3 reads TGTGCCAGCAGTTACTCTTCCTTTAGCGGGGGCCACAATGAGCAGTTCTTC.

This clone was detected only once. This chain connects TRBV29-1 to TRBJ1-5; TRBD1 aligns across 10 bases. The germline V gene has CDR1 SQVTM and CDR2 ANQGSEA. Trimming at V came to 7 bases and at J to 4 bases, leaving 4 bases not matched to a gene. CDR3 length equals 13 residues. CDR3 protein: CSAGGQGNQPQHF. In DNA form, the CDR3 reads TGCAGCGCGGGGGGACAGGGGAATCAGCCCCAGCATTTT. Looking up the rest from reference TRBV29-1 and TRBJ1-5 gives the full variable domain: SAVISQKPSRDICQRGTSLTIQCQVDSQVTMMFWYRQQPGQSLTLIATANQGSEATYESGFVIDKFPISRPNLTFSTLTVSNMSPEDSSIYLCSAGGQGNQPQHFGDGTRLSIL.

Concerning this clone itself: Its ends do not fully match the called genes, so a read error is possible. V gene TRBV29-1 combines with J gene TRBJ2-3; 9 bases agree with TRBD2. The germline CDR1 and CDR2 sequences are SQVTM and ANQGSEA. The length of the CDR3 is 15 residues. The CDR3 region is CSVQDIAGDTDTQYF. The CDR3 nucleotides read TGCAGCGTTCAAGACATAGCGGGGGACACAGATACGCAGTATTTT.

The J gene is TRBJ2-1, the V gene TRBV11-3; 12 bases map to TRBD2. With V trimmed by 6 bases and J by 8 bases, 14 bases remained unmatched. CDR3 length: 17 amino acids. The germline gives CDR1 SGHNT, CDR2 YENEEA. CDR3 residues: CASRPTSGRVRGDEQFF. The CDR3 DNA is TGTGCCAGCAGGCCGACTAGCGGGAGAGTGAGGGGCGATGAGCAGTTCTTC.

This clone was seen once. The CDR3 region is CAWTRESDQPQHF. Written as DNA, the CDR3 is TGTGCCTGGACGAGGGAGTCCGATCAGCCCCAGCATTTT. The chain links TRBV30 to TRBJ1-5; no definite D call. V lost 4 bases to trimming and J lost 5 bases, with 12 bases between them. The CDR3 is 13 residues long. Germline V gene sequence: CDR1 GTSNPN, CDR2 SVGIG (reference sequence).

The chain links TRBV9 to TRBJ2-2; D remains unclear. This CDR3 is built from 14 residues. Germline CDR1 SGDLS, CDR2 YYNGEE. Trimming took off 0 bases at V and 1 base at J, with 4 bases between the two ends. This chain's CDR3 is CASSVVENTGELFF. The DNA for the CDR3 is TGTGCCAGCAGCGTAGTCGAGAACACCGGGGAGCTGTTTTTT.

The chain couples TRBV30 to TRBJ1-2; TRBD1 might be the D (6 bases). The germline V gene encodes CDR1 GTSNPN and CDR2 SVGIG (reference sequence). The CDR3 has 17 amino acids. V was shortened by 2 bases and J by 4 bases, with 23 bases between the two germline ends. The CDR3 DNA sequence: TGTGCCTGGAGTAGGGGGGTCTGGCAGAACAGCCCCTATGGCTACACCTTC. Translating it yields CAWSRGVWQNSPYGYTF.

CDR3 loop: CASSPPKGSYGYTF. The CDR3 DNA follows: TGTGCCAGCTCACCACCCAAGGGTTCCTATGGCTACACCTTC. This chain uses TRBV18 with TRBJ1-2; no definite D call. CDR1 is KGHSH, CDR2 LQKENI, per germline. The CDR3 runs to 14 residues. Trimming left V 0 bases short and J 4 bases short, with 9 bases between. Full variable domain (remainder filled in from reference TRBV18 and TRBJ1-2): NAGVMQNPRHLVRRRGQEARLRCSPMKGHSHVYWYRQLPEEGLKFMVYLQKENIIDESGMPKERFSAEFPKEGPSILRIQQVVRGDSAAYFCASSPPKGSYGYTFGSGTRLTVV.

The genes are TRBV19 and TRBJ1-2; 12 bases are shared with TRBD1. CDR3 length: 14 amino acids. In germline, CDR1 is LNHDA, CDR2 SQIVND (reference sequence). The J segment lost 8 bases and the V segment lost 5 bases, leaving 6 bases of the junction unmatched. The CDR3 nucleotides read TGTGCCAGTAGTCCCGGGACAGGGGGCGCGGGCTACACCTTC. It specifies CASSPGTGGAGYTF.

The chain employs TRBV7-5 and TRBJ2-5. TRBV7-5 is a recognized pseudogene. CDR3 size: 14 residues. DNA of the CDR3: TGTGCCAGCAGCTCCTACGGCCGTGAAGAGACCCAGTACTTC. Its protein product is CASSSYGREETQYF.

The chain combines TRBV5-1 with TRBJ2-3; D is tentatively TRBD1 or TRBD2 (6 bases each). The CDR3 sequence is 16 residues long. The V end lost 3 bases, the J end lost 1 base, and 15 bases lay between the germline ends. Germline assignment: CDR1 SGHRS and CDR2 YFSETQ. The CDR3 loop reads CASSSGYRGRTDTQYF. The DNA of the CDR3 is TGCGCCAGCAGCTCGGGATACCGGGGGCGCACAGATACGCAGTATTTT.

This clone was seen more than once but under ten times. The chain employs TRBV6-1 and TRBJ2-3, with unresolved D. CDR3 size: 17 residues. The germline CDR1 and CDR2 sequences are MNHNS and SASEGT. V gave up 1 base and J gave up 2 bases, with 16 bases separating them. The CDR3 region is CASSEDGKRSYTDTQYF. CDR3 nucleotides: TGTGCCAGCAGTGAAGATGGGAAGAGGAGCTACACAGATACGCAGTATTTT.

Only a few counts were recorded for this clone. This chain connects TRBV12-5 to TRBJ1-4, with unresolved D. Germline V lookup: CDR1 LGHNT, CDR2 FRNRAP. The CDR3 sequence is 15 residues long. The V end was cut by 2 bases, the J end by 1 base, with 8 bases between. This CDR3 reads CASGLTVGTNEKLFF. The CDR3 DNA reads TGTGCTAGTGGTTTGACGGTCGGAACTAATGAAAAACTGTTTTTT.

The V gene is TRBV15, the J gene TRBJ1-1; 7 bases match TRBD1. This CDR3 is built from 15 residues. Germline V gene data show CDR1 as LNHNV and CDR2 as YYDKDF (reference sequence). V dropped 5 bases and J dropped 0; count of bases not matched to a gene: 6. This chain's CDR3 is CATSLETGLNTEAFF. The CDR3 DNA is TGTGCCACCAGCCTAGAGACAGGGCTGAACACTGAAGCTTTCTTT.

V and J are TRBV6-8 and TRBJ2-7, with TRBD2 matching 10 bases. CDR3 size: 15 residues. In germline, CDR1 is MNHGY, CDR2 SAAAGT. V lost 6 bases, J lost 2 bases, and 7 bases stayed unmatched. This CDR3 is CASSPSSGGPYEQYF. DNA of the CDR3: TGTGCCAGCAGCCCTTCTAGCGGGGGCCCCTACGAGCAGTACTTC.

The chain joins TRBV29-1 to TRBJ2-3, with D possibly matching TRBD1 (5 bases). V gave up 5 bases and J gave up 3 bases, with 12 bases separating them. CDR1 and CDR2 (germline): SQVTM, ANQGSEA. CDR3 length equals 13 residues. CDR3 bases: TGCAGCGTTATGCCTGGGGCTACAGATACGCAGTATTTT. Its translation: CSVMPGATDTQYF.

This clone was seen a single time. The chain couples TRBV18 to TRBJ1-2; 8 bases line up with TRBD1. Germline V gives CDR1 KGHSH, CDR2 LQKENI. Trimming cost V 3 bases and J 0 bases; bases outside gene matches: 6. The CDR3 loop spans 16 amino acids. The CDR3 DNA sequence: TGTGCCAGCTCACCGGGGACAGGACGCGCTAACTATGGCTACACCTTC. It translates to CASSPGTGRANYGYTF. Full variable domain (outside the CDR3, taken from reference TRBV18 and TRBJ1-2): NAGVMQNPRHLVRRRGQEARLRCSPMKGHSHVYWYRQLPEEGLKFMVYLQKENIIDESGMPKERFSAEFPKEGPSILRIQQVVRGDSAAYFCASSPGTGRANYGYTFGSGTRLTVV.

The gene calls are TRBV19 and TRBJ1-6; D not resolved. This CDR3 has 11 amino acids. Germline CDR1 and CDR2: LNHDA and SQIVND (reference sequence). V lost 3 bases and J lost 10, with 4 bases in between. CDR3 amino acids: CASSMGSPLHF. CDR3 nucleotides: TGTGCCAGTAGTATGGGATCACCCCTCCACTTT.